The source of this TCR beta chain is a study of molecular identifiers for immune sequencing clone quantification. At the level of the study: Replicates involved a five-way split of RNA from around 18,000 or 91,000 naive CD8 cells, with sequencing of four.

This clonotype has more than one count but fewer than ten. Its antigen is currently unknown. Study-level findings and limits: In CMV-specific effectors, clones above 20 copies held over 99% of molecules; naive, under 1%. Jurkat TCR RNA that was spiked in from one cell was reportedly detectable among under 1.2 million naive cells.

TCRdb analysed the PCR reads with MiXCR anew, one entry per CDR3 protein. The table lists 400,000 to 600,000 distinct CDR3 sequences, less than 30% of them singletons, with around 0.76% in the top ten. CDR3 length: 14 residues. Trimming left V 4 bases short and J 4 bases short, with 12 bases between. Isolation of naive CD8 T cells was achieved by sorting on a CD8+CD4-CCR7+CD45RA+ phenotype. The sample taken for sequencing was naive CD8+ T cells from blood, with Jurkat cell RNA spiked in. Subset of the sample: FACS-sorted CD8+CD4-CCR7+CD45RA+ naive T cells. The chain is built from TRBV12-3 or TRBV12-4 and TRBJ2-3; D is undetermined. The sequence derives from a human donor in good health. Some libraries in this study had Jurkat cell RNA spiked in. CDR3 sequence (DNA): TGTGCCAGCAGTTGGATTAGTCAGGCAGATACGCAGTATTTT. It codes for CASSWISQADTQYF.